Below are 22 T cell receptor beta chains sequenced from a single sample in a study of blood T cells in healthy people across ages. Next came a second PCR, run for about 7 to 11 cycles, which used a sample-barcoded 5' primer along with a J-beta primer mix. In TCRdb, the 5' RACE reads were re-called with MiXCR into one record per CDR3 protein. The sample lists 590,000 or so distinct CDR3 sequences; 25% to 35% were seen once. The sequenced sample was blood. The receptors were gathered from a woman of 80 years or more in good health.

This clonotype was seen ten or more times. CDR3 protein: CASSSSNTGELFF. The DNA of the CDR3 is TGTGCCAGCAGCTCCTCGAACACCGGGGAGCTGTTTTTT. The V gene is TRBV11-2, the J gene TRBJ2-2; no reliable D call. Germline CDR1 and CDR2: SGHAT and FQNNGV. The CDR3 contains 13 residues. V was cut by 4 bases and J by 0 bases, with 3 bases left in between.

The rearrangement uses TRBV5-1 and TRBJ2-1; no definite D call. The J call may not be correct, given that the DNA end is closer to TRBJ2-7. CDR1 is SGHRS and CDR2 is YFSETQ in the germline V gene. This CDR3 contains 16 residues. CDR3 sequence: CASSLGDGSSYNEQYF. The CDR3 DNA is TGCGCCAGCAGCTTGGGAGACGGTTCTTCCTACAATGAGCAGTACTTC.

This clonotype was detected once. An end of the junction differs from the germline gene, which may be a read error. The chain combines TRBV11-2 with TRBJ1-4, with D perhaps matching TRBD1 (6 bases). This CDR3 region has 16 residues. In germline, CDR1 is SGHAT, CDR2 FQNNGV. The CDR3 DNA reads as TGTGCCAGCAGCCCGAACGGGGGGCGGACTAATGAAGAACTGTTTTTT. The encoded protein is CASSPNGGRTNEELFF.

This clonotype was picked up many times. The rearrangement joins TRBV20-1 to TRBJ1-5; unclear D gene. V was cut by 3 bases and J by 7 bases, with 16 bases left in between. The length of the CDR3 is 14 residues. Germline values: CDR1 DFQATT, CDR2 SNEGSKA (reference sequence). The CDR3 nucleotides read TGCAGTGCTAGGGTTATAGCAGGAGAGCAGCCCCAGCATTTT. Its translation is CSARVIAGEQPQHF.

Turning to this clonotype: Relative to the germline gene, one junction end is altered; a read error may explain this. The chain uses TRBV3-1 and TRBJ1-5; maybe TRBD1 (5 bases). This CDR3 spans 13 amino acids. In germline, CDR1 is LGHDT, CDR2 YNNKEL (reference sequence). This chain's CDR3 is CTSSQGANQPQHF. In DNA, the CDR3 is TGTACCAGCAGCCAAGGGGCCAATCAGCCCCAGCATTTT. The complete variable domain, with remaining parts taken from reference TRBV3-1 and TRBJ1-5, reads DTAVSQTPKYLVTQMGNDKSIKCEQNLGHDTMYWYKQDSKKFLKIMFSYNNKELIINETVPNRFSPKSPDKAHLNLHINSLELGDSAVYFCTSSQGANQPQHFGDGTRLSIL.

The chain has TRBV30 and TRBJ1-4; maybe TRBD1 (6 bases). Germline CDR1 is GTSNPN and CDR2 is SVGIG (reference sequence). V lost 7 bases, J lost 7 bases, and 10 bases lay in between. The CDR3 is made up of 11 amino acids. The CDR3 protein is CAYGQREKLFF. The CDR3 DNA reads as TGTGCCTACGGACAGCGTGAAAAACTGTTTTTT.

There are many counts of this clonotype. CDR3 region: CASSLLGLAGGTDTQYF. Written as DNA, the CDR3 is TGTGCCAGCAGCCTCCTAGGACTAGCGGGGGGCACAGATACGCAGTATTTT. This chain joins TRBV12-3 or TRBV12-4 and TRBJ2-3, with 13 bases matching TRBD2. Trimming removed 6 bases from V and 1 base from J; junction bases left unmatched: 7. The CDR3 covers 17 residues.

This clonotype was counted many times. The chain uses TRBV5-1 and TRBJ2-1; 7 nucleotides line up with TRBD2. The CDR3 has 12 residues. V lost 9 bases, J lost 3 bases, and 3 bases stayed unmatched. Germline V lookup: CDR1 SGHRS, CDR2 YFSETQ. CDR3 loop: CATGGYYNEQFF. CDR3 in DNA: TGCGCCACCGGGGGGTACTACAATGAGCAGTTCTTC.

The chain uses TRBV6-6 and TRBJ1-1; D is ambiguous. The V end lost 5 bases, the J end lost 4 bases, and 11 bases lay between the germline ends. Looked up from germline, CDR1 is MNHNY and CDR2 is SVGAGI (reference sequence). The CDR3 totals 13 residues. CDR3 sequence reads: CASSNGRPTEAFF. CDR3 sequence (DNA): TGTGCCAGCAGTAACGGACGCCCCACTGAAGCTTTCTTT.

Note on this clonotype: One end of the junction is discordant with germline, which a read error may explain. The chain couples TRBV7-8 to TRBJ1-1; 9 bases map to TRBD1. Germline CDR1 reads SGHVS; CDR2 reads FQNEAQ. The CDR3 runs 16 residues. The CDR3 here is CAGSLALTGGDTEAFF. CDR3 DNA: TGTGCCGGCAGCTTAGCCCTGACAGGGGGAGACACTGAAGCTTTCTTT. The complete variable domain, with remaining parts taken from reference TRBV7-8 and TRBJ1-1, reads GAGVSQSPRYKVAKRGQDVALRCDPISGHVSLFWYQQALGQGPEFLTYFQNEAQLDKSGLPSDRFFAERPEGSVSTLKIQRTQQEDSAVYLCAGSLALTGGDTEAFFGQGTRLTVV.

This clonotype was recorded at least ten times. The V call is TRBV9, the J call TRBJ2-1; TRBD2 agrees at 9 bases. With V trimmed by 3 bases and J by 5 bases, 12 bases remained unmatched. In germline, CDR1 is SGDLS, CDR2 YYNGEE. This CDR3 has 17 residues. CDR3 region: CASSGGVAGGPHNEQFF. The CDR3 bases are TGTGCCAGCAGCGGGGGAGTGGCGGGGGGGCCCCACAATGAGCAGTTCTTC.

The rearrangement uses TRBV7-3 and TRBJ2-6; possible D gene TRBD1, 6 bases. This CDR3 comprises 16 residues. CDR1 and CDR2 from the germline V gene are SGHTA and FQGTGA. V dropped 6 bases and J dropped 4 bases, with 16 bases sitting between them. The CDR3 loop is CASRNPTGPGANVLTF. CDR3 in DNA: TGTGCCAGCAGGAATCCCACAGGGCCCGGGGCCAACGTCCTGACTTTC.

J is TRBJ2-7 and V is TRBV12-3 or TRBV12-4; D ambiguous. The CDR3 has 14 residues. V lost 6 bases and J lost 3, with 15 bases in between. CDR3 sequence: CASSAEIRFYEQYF. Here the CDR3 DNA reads TGTGCCAGCAGCGCAGAAATTCGTTTCTACGAGCAGTACTTC.

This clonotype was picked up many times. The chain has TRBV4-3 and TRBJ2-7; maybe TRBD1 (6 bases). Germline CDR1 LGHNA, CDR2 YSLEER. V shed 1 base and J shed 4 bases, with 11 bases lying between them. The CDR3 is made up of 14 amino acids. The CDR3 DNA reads TGCGCCAGCAGCCAAGCCCCAGGGGATTACGAGCAGTACTTC. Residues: CASSQAPGDYEQYF.

The CDR3 loop reads CASSLGFTSYNEQFF. DNA of the CDR3: TGTGCCAGCAGCTTAGGGTTTACGTCCTACAATGAGCAGTTCTTC. V is TRBV7-2 and J is TRBJ2-1; D call uncertain. The CDR3 contains 15 residues. V lost 1 base, J lost 1 base, and 8 bases lay in between. Germline V gene sequence: CDR1 SGHTA, CDR2 FQGNSA.

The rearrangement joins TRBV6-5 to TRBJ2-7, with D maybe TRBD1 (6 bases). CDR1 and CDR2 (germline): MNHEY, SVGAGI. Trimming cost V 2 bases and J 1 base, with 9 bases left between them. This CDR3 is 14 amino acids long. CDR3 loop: CASSYDRRSYEQYF. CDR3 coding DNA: TGTGCCAGCAGTTACGACAGGAGATCCTACGAGCAGTACTTC.

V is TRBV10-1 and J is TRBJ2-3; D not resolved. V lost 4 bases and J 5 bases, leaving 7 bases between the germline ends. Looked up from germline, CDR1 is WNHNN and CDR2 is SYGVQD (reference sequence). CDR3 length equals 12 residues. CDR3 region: CASSGPGDTQYF. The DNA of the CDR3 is TGCGCCAGCAGTGGACCGGGAGATACGCAGTATTTT.

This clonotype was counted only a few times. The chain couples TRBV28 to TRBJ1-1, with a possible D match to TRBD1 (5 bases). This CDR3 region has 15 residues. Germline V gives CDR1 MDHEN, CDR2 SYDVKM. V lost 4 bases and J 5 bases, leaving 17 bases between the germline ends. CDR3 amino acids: CASSSLDNTRTEAFF. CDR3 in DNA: TGTGCCAGCAGTTCACTGGACAATACTAGGACTGAAGCTTTCTTT.

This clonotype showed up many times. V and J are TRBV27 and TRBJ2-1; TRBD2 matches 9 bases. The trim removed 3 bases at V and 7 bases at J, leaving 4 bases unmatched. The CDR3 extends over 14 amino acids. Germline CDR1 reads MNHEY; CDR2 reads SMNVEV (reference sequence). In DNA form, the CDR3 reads TGTGCCAGCAGTTTCCAGCGGGGGGTAAATGAGCAGTTCTTC. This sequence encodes CASSFQRGVNEQFF.

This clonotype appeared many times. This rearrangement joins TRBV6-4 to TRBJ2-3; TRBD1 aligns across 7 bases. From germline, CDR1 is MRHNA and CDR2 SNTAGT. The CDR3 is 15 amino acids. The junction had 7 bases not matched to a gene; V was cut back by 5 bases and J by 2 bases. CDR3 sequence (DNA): TGTGCCAGCAGTCCCGACAGGGCCCCCACAGATACGCAGTATTTT. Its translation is CASSPDRAPTDTQYF.

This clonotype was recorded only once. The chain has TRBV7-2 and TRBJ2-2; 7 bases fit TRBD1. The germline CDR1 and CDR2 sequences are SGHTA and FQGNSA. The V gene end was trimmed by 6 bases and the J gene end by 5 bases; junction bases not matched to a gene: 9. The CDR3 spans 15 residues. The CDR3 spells CASSSTGSGTGELFF. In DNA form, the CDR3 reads TGTGCCAGCAGTTCGACAGGGTCAGGGACCGGGGAGCTGTTTTTT.

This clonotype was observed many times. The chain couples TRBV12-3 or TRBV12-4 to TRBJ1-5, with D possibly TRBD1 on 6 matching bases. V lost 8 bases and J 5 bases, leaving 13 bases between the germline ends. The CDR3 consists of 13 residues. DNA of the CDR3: TGTGCCAGCCAGGGGTTGGGTGATCAGCCCCAGCATTTT. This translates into CASQGLGDQPQHF.